This T cell receptor beta chain originates from a study of monozygotic twins with cystic fibrosis. The table came from immunoSEQ multiplex PCR; TCRdb's copy has only in-frame clones and leaves some out. The sample consists of approximately 24,000 clones, roughly 96% of them appearing once. Turning to this clone: The antigen is unknown.

Germline V gene data show CDR1 as LNHNV and CDR2 as YYDKDF (reference sequence). This CDR3 region has 12 residues. Trimming left V 4 bases short and J 3 bases short, with 4 bases between. Whole-study results and caveats: Clonality was generally low (median roughly 0.01), higher in the most severe patients. Co-twins had the most similar V usage for 13 of 16 pairs, J for 8. No link emerged between shared CDR3 counts and age, concordance or severity. Nucleotide-identical clonotype sharing was significantly higher within monozygotic CF twin pairs than between unrelated CF individuals.

This TCR was recovered from a girl aged 2-15 years with cystic fibrosis. V is TRBV15 and J is TRBJ1-5; the D is unclear. Sequencing used blood. The CDR3, as DNA: TGTGCCACCAGCACCTTCAATCAGCCCCAGCATTTT. It is translated as CATSTFNQPQHF.